This entry is about one TCR beta chain. The source of the sample is a study of blood T cell repertoires in COVID-19. On the study more broadly: Acute and convalescent COVID-19 samples came from the United States, Italy and Spain.

Produced via immunoSEQ multiplex PCR; TCRdb's table is partial and in-frame only. The table shows 350,000 to 400,000 clones, with about 89% occurring only once. During the 2 weeks before they entered the study, exposed participants had met someone with a PCR-confirmed or clinician-diagnosed COVID-19 case. The sequenced material came from PBMCs or T cells enriched from blood (not recorded which). The source is a middle-aged woman who had been exposed to COVID-19.

CDR3 coding DNA: TGTGCCAGCAGCTCTTCCGGGACACGCGTACGAGGGGCCAACGTCCTGACTTTC. The encoded protein is CASSSSGTRVRGANVLTF. This chain links TRBV5-4 with TRBJ2-6; maybe TRBD1 (6 bases). Trimming cost V 3 bases and J 4 bases, with 20 bases left between them. This CDR3 comprises 18 residues. Germline values: CDR1 SGHNT, CDR2 YYREEE (reference sequence).